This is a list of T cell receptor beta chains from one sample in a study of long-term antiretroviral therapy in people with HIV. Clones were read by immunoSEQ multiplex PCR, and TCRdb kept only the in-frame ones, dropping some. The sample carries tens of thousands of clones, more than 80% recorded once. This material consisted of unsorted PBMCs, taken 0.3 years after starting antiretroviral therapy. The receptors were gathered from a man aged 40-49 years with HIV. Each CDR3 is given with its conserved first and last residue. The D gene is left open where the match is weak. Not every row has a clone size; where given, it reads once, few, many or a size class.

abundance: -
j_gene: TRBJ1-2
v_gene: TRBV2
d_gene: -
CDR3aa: CASSEISPNPSYGYTF
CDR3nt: TGTGCCAGCAGTGAAATCAGTCCTAACCCCTCCTATGGCTACACCTTC

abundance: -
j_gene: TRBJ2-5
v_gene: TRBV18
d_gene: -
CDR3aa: CASSPIGETQYF
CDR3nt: TGTGCCAGCTCACCAATCGGGGAGACCCAGTACTTC

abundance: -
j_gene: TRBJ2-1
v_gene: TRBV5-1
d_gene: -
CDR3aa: CASSLLQGSYNEQFF
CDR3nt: TGCGCCAGCAGCTTGTTACAGGGCTCCTACAATGAGCAGTTCTTC

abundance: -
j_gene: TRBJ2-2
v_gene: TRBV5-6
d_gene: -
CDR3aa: CASSLALGGYTGELFF
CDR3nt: TGTGCCAGCAGCTTGGCTCTGGGGGGCTACACCGGGGAGCTGTTTTTT

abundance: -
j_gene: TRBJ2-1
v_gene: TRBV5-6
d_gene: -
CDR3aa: CASSLYYEQFF
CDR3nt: TGTGCCAGCAGCTTGTACTATGAGCAGTTCTTC

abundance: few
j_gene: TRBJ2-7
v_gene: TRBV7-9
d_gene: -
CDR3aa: CASSYGQPSYEQYF
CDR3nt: TGTGCCAGCAGCTACGGACAGCCATCCTACGAGCAGTACTTC

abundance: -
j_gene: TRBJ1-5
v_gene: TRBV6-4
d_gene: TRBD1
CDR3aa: CASSPDRGQPQHF
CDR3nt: TGTGCCAGCAGCCCCGACAGGGGGCAGCCCCAGCATTTT

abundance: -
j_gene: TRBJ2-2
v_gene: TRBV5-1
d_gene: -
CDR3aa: CASSLASGYTGELFF
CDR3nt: TGCGCCAGCAGCTTGGCGTCAGGGTACACCGGGGAGCTGTTTTTT

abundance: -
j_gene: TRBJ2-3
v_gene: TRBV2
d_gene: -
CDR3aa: CAAERGTGVTDTQYF
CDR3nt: TGTGCCGCAGAACGGGGCACGGGGGTCACAGATACGCAGTATTTT

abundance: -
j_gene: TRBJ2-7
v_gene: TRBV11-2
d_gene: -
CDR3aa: CASTRLEGHSYEQYF
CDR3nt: TGTGCCAGCACCCGGCTGGAGGGACACTCCTACGAGCAGTACTTC

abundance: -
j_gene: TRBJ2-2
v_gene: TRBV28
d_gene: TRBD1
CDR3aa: CASRGPGQVRTGELFF
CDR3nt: TGTGCCAGCAGGGGGCCGGGACAGGTCCGCACCGGGGAGCTGTTTTTT

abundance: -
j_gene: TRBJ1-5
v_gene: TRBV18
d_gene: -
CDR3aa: CASSESSSRNQPQHF
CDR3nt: TGTGCCAGCTCAGAAAGCTCTTCCCGCAATCAGCCCCAGCATTTT

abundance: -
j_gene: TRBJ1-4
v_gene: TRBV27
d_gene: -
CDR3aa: CASRSPRLTEKLFF
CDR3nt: TGTGCCAGCAGAAGCCCCCGCCTTACGGAAAAACTGTTTTTT

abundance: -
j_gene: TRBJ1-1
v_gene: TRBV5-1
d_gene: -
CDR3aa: CASSTIQGLGTEAFF
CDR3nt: TGCGCCAGCAGCACTATCCAGGGGCTTGGGACTGAAGCTTTCTTT

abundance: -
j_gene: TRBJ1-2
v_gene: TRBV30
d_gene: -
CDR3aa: CAWSLRVGGYTF
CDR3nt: TGTGCCTGGAGTCTCCGCGTGGGTGGCTACACCTTC

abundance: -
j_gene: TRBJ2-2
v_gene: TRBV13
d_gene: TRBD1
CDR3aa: CACGTGTNTGELFF
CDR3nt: TGTGCCTGCGGGACAGGGACGAACACCGGGGAGCTGTTTTTT

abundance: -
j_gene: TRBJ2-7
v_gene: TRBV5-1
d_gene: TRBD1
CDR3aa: CASSSGQLDEQYF
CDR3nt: TGCGCCAGCAGCTCGGGACAGCTGGACGAGCAGTACTTC

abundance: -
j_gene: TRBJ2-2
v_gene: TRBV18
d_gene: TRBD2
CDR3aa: CASSRTSGRGTGELFF
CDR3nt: TGTGCCAGCTCACGGACTAGCGGGAGAGGCACCGGGGAGCTGTTTTTT

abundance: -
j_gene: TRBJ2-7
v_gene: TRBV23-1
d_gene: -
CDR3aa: CAMSPAESSYEQYF
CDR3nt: TGCGCCATGAGTCCGGCGGAAAGCTCCTACGAGCAGTACTTC

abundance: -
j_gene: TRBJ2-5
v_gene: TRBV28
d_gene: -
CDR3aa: CASSWEGRGTLVETQYF
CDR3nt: TGTGCCAGCAGTTGGGAAGGCAGGGGGACTCTGGTAGAGACCCAGTACTTC

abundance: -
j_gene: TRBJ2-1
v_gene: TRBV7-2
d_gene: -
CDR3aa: CASSLWRGDEQFF
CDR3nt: TGTGCCAGCAGCTTATGGCGCGGGGACGAGCAGTTCTTC

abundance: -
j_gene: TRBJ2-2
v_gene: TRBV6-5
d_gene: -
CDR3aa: CASSSVRGKPAGELFF
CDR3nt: TGTGCCAGCAGTTCAGTTAGGGGCAAGCCGGCCGGGGAGCTGTTTTTT

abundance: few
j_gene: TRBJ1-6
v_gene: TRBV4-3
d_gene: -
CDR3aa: CASSQEALEANSPLHF
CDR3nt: TGCGCCAGCAGCCAAGAGGCCCTCGAAGCGAATTCACCCCTCCACTTT

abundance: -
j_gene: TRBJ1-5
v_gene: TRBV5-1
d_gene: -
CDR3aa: CASSRSGQNNQPQHF
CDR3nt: TGCGCCAGCAGCCGAAGCGGACAGAACAATCAGCCCCAGCATTTT

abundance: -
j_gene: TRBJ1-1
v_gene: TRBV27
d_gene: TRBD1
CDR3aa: CASSPRGRYTEAFF
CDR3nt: TGTGCCAGCAGTCCTAGGGGGCGATACACTGAAGCTTTCTTT

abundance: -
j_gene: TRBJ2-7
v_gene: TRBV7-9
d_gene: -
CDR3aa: CASSPRSIDEQYF
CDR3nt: TGTGCCAGCAGCCCCCGCTCGATTGACGAGCAGTACTTC

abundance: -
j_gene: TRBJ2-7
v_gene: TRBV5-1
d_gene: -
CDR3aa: CASSPEGSYEQYF
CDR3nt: TGCGCCAGCAGCCCGGAGGGGTCCTACGAGCAGTACTTC

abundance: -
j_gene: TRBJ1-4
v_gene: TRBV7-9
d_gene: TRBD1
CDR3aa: CASSPQGQGAFGEKLFF
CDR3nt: TGTGCCAGCAGCCCCCAAGGACAGGGGGCTTTCGGTGAAAAACTGTTTTTT

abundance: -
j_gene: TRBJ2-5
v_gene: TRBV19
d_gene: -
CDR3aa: CASSIGGTVQETQYF
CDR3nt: TGTGCCAGTAGTATAGGGGGGACGGTACAAGAGACCCAGTACTTC

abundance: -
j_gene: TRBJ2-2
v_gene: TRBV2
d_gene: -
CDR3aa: CASRTPRGEGTGELFF
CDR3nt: TGTGCCAGCAGGACTCCTCGGGGAGAGGGGACCGGGGAGCTGTTTTTT

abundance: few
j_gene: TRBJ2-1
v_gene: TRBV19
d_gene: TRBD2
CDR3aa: CASSISGRAYSYNEQFF
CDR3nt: TGTGCCAGTAGTATTAGCGGGAGGGCCTATTCCTACAATGAGCAGTTCTTC

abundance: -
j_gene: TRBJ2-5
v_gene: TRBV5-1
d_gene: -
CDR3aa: CASSLAQEGGQETQYF
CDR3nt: TGCGCCAGCAGCTTGGCCCAGGAGGGGGGCCAAGAGACCCAGTACTTC

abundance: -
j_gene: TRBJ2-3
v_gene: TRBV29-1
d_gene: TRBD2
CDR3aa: CSVSWSAGGGWGTDTQYF
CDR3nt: TGCAGCGTTTCCTGGTCGGCGGGAGGGGGATGGGGCACAGATACGCAGTATTTT

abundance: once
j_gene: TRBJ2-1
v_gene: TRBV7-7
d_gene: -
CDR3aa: CASSLGLGEYNEQFF
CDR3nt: TGTGCTAGCAGCTTAGGATTGGGCGAGTACAATGAGCAGTTCTTC

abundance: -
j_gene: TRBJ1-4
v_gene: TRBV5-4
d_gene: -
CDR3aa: CASSRFVDKAVVDEKLFF
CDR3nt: TGTGCCAGCAGCCGCTTCGTAGATAAAGCCGTAGTTGATGAAAAACTGTTTTTT

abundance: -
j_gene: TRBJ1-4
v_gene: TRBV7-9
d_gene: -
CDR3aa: CASSHQQSVATNEKLFF
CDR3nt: TGTGCCAGCAGCCATCAACAGTCAGTTGCAACTAATGAAAAACTGTTTTTT

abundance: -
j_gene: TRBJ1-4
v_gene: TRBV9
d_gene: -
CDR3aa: CASSVATRGPQSF
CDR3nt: TGTGCCAGCAGCGTAGCTACACGTGGACCGCAGTCATTC

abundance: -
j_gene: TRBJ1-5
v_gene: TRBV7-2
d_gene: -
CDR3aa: CASSLQGNQPQHF
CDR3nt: TGTGCCAGCAGCCTACAGGGTAATCAGCCCCAGCATTTT

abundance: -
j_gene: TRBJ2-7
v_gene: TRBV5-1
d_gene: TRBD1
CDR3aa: CASSPEDRAHEQYF
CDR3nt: TGCGCCAGCAGCCCCGAGGACAGGGCCCACGAGCAGTACTTC

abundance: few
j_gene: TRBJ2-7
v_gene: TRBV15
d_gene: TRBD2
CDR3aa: CATSRGASGVWGEQYF
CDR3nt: TGTGCCACCAGCAGAGGGGCTAGCGGAGTGTGGGGTGAGCAGTACTTC

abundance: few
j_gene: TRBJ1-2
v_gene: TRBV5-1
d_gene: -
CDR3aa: CASSLGGHGYTF
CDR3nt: TGCGCCAGCAGCTTGGGGGGACATGGCTACACCTTC

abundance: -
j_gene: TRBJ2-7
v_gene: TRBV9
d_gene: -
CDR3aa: CASSAPGTPYEQYF
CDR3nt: TGTGCCAGCAGCGCTCCCGGGACTCCCTACGAGCAGTACTTC

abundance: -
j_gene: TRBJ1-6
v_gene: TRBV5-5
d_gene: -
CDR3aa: CASSRGGEQVFSPLHF
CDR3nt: TGTGCCAGCAGCCGTGGGGGCGAACAGGTTTTCTCACCCCTCCACTTT

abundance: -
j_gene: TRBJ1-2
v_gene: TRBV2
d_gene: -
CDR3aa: CASSEDWDHNYGYTF
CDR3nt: TGTGCCAGCAGTGAGGATTGGGACCATAACTATGGCTACACCTTC

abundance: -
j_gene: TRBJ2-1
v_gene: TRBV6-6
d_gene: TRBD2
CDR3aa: CASSLGLAGYNEQFF
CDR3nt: TGTGCCAGCAGCCTGGGACTAGCGGGCTACAATGAGCAGTTCTTC

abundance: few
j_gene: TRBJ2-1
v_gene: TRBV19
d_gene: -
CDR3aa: CASSIGRSYNEQFF
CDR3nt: TGTGCCAGTAGTATAGGGCGGTCCTACAATGAGCAGTTCTTC